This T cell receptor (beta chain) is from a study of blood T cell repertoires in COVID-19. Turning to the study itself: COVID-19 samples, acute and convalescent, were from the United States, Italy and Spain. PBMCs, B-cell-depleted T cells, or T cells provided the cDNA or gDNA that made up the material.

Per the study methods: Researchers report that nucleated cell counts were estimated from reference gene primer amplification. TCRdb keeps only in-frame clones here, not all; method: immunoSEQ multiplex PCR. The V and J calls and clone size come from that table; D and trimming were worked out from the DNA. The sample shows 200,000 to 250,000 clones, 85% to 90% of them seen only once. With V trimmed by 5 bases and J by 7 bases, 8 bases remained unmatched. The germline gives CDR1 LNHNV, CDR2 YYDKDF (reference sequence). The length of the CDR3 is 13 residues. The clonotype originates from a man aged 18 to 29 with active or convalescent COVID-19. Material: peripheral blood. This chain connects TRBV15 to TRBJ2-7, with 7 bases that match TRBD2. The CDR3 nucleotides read TGTGCCACCAGCGGCCAGTGGGAGGGAGAGCAGTACTTC. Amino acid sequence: CATSGQWEGEQYF. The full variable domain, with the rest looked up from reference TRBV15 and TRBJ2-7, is DAMVIQNPRYQVTQFGKPVTLSCSQTLNHNVMYWYQQKSSQAPKLLFHYYDKDFNNEADTPDNFQSRRPNTSFCFLDIRSPGLGDTAMYLCATSGQWEGEQYFGPGTRLTVT.